These T cell receptor beta chains were read from a single sample in a study of response to subunit inactivated influenza vaccine. TCRdb recomputed calls from the RT-PCR reads with MiXCR, one row per CDR3 protein. This repertoire shows around 760,000 distinct CDR3 sequences, roughly 13% found once; its top ten account for less than 7%. Here the sequenced sample was PBMCs from blood, taken approximately 15 days before vaccination. These TCRs come from a man aged 50-60 years who received an inactivated influenza vaccine. The conserved cysteine and the conserved F or W are not part of the CDR3 here.

>TRBV5-1|TRBJ2-3
ASSPRGLDPDTQY
>TRBV18|TRBJ2-2
ASSPPTSRSTGELF
>TRBV12-3/TRBV12-4|TRBJ2-7
ASRGYGGQANSEQY
>TRBV6-2/TRBV6-3|TRBJ2-3
ASSPFTSGGTASGTDTQY
>TRBV12-3/TRBV12-4|TRBJ1-5
ASTPFLRGDQPQH
>TRBV12-3/TRBV12-4|TRBJ2-5
ASRNRMETQY
>TRBV12-3/TRBV12-4|TRBJ2-7
ASSLSGNPFRQY
>TRBV7-8|TRBJ2-1
ASSGMGLFNEQF
>TRBV6-5|TRBJ1-1
ASSYGAPGTEAF
>TRBV5-1|TRBJ2-1
ASSFQLAGGPGNEQF
>TRBV5-1|TRBJ2-2
ASSTQPGQGAGELF
>TRBV7-2|TRBJ1-1
ASTLTGGSAEAF
>TRBV16|TRBJ2-1
ASSQFGTSGRARFIEQF
>TRBV20-1|TRBJ1-1
SAERAREGTEAF
>TRBV7-2|TRBJ1-2
ASSLGRGGYT
>TRBV12-3/TRBV12-4|TRBJ1-1
ASSSPGTPGRAF
>TRBV29-1|TRBJ1-2
SVGEGQGARGYT
>TRBV10-3|TRBJ2-7
AIGAGVYEQY
>TRBV5-6|TRBJ2-7
ASGPSDYEQY
>TRBV12-3/TRBV12-4|TRBJ2-7
ASSFLGLAGGWEQY
>TRBV12-3/TRBV12-4|TRBJ2-7
ASSPAFRSEQY
>TRBV6-5|TRBJ1-1
ASSFDTSEAF
>TRBV9|TRBJ2-1
ASSVGPGQINNEQF
>TRBV28|TRBJ2-2
ASSIRAGQYGELF
>TRBV4-3|TRBJ2-7
ASSQGFSGSGTPYEQY
>TRBV20-1|TRBJ2-7
SARDATSGVIYEQY
>TRBV4-3|TRBJ1-2
ASSQGPLGQNYGYT
>TRBV4-3|TRBJ2-1
ASSQGSLAGVRGEQF
>TRBV30|TRBJ2-2
AWKGSGTGELF
>TRBV29-1|TRBJ2-1
SSSSVGEQF
>TRBV7-9|TRBJ2-1
ASRTTGTSGEQF
>TRBV12-3/TRBV12-4|TRBJ2-1
ASSLTAQGYYNEQF
>TRBV7-3|TRBJ2-1
ASSPGLAGVDEQF
>TRBV11-2|TRBJ2-1
ASSLVVGLPPYNEQF
>TRBV2|TRBJ2-1
ASSAGQGPGGNEQF
>TRBV7-6|TRBJ2-7
ASSLSGFLEQY
>TRBV29-1|TRBJ2-2
SVVFGTGELF
>TRBV20-1|TRBJ1-3
SARDGGNTIY
>TRBV10-3|TRBJ1-1
AITSRTGEGTEAF
>TRBV6-6|TRBJ2-1
ASQGYNEQF
>TRBV19|TRBJ2-3
ATRGPTDTQY
>TRBV20-1|TRBJ2-7
SASKAGIPYEQY
>TRBV12-3/TRBV12-4|TRBJ1-3
ASSQTVNSGNTIY
>TRBV12-3/TRBV12-4|TRBJ2-7
ASSLGALAGVHEQY
>TRBV6-6|TRBJ2-4
ANPPSSSTGEKCPKNIQY
>TRBV20-1|TRBJ2-7
SASPQGVTYEQY
>TRBV10-3|TRBJ2-3
AISDSSTRADTQY